These T cell receptor beta chains were read from a single sample in a study of cytomegalovirus exposure and HLA in healthy donors. The data were produced by immunoSEQ multiplex PCR, yet TCRdb's version contains in-frame clones alone and is incomplete. Altogether about 160,000 clones are present, 60% to 80% being singletons, with the ten largest covering around 1.4%. Sequences were obtained from PBMCs. These receptors were taken from a man aged 55 to 70 in good health and CMV-seronegative. The CDR3 runs from the conserved cysteine through the conserved F or W. The order of the fields is V gene, clone size, J gene, D gene, CDR3 protein, CDR3 DNA. D genes are given only for firm matches. For some rows the clone size is stated as once, few or many, or as a class when expanded; others skip it.

TRBV19	-	TRBJ2-5	-	CASSTGARETQYF	TGTGCCAGTAGTACAGGGGCCAGAGAGACCCAGTACTTC
TRBV12-2	few	TRBJ1-4	-	CASRLAAGATNEKLFF	TGTGCAAGTCGCTTAGCGGCAGGGGCGACTAATGAAAAACTGTTTTTT
TRBV30	-	TRBJ1-3	-	CAWSVIRGIPGNTIYF	TGTGCCTGGAGTGTGATCCGGGGGATTCCTGGAAACACCATATATTTT
TRBV27	-	TRBJ2-1	TRBD2	CASSPPSGPYNEQFF	TGTGCCAGCAGCCCGCCTAGCGGGCCATACAATGAGCAGTTCTTC
TRBV10-3	few	TRBJ1-1	-	CAISPGVGQGIQAFF	TGTGCCATCAGCCCCGGGGTGGGGCAGGGGATCCAAGCTTTCTTT
TRBV5-1	few	TRBJ2-2	TRBD2	CASSSGVGGSGGTGELFF	TGCGCCAGCAGCTCGGGCGTTGGAGGTAGCGGGGGGACCGGGGAGCTGTTTTTT
TRBV7-6	-	TRBJ2-7	TRBD1	CASSLRQGELPYEQYF	TGTGCCAGCAGCTTACGACAGGGAGAGTTGCCCTACGAGCAGTACTTC
TRBV10-1	-	TRBJ2-5	-	CASSSIQGGQETQYF	TGCGCCAGCAGTTCGATTCAGGGTGGTCAAGAGACCCAGTACTTC
TRBV7-2	few	TRBJ1-3	-	CASSPRFGLRYSGNTIYF	TGTGCCAGCAGCCCCCGGTTCGGTTTAAGATACTCTGGAAACACCATATATTTT
TRBV28	once	TRBJ1-3	TRBD1	CASSLTDRAGNTIYF	TGTGCCAGCAGTTTGACGGACAGGGCTGGAAACACCATATATTTT
TRBV7-9	-	TRBJ1-2	-	CASSREAYGYTF	TGTGCCAGCAGCCGGGAGGCCTATGGCTACACCTTC
TRBV6-5	-	TRBJ1-5	-	CASSLGGGLNQPQHF	TGTGCCAGCAGTTTGGGGGGGGGCCTCAATCAGCCCCAGCATTTT
TRBV28	-	TRBJ2-7	TRBD1	CASGRDRVPYEQYF	TGTGCCAGCGGCCGGGACAGGGTCCCCTACGAGCAGTACTTC
TRBV4-3	-	TRBJ1-2	-	CASSQVVRGFGYGYTF	TGCGCCAGCAGCCAAGTAGTAAGGGGATTTGGCTATGGCTACACCTTC
TRBV7-9	once	TRBJ1-4	-	CASSLGDATNEKLFF	TGTGCCAGCAGCTTGGGCGATGCAACTAATGAAAAACTGTTTTTT
TRBV7-9	few	TRBJ2-7	-	CSSSGGAGSFYEQYF	TGTTCCAGCAGTGGAGGGGCGGGATCCTTCTACGAGCAGTACTTC
TRBV5-1	-	TRBJ2-1	-	CASSAGTNGNNEQFF	TGCGCCAGCAGCGCCGGGACAAACGGGAACAATGAGCAGTTCTTC
TRBV6-1	-	TRBJ2-1	TRBD2	CASSESSGGALSYNEQFF	TGTGCCAGCAGTGAGTCTAGCGGGGGAGCCCTCTCCTACAATGAGCAGTTCTTC
TRBV27	-	TRBJ1-1	TRBD1	CASSLVGRQGEAFF	TGTGCCAGCAGTTTAGTCGGGCGACAGGGTGAAGCTTTCTTT
TRBV7-2	few	TRBJ2-5	TRBD2	CASSLIAAGAGETQYF	TGTGCCAGCAGCTTAATTGCGGCGGGAGCGGGGGAGACCCAGTACTTC
TRBV4-3	-	TRBJ2-2	-	CASSQEPHSNTGELFF	TGCGCCAGCAGCCAAGAACCGCACTCGAACACCGGGGAGCTGTTTTTT
TRBV4-1	-	TRBJ1-4	-	CASSRLGADSYEKLFF	TGCGCCAGCAGCCGTTTGGGAGCGGACAGTTATGAAAAACTGTTTTTT
TRBV18	-	TRBJ2-1	TRBD1	CASFTGGTYNEQFF	TGTGCCAGCTTTACAGGGGGAACCTACAATGAGCAGTTCTTC
TRBV28	-	TRBJ1-2	-	CASSLLSPNYGYTF	TGTGCCAGCAGTTTACTCTCCCCTAACTATGGCTACACCTTC
TRBV9	-	TRBJ1-3	-	CASSVGTSGNSGNTIYF	TGTGCCAGCAGCGTAGGGACCTCCGGGAACTCTGGAAACACCATATATTTT
TRBV7-2	-	TRBJ2-2	-	CASSLETVNTGELFF	TGTGCCAGCAGCTTAGAGACAGTTAACACCGGGGAGCTGTTTTTT
TRBV4-2	-	TRBJ1-6	-	CASSQLGGRLVHNSPLHF	TGTGCCAGCAGCCAACTAGGGGGTCGGTTGGTGCATAATTCACCCCTCCACTTT
TRBV19	-	TRBJ2-7	-	CASSTDSFGQYF	TGTGCCAGTAGTACCGACAGCTTCGGGCAGTACTTC
TRBV28	-	TRBJ1-3	TRBD1	CASYRGQAGNTIYF	TGTGCCAGCTACAGGGGGCAGGCTGGAAACACCATATATTTT
TRBV10-3	-	TRBJ2-1	-	CAISDESSPAAGYEQFF	TGTGCCATCAGTGATGAGTCTAGCCCGGCTGCGGGGTATGAGCAGTTCTTC
TRBV7-2	once	TRBJ2-7	-	CASSLATGVISYEQYF	TGTGCCAGCAGCTTAGCTACGGGGGTTATCTCCTACGAGCAGTACTTC
TRBV19	-	TRBJ1-1	-	CASSSTGEGTEAFF	TGTGCCAGTAGCTCTACGGGGGAGGGGACTGAAGCTTTCTTT
TRBV6-5	-	TRBJ1-4	TRBD1	CASGGQGPEKLFF	TGTGCCAGCGGGGGACAGGGTCCTGAAAAACTGTTTTTT
TRBV15	-	TRBJ2-7	-	CATSRDRTYYEQYF	TGTGCCACCAGCAGAGATCGCACCTACTACGAGCAGTACTTC
TRBV7-7	-	TRBJ1-6	-	CASSGHNLTGAGVLNSPLHF	TGTGCCAGCAGCGGCCACAATTTGACAGGCGCGGGAGTCTTGAATTCACCCCTCCACTTT
TRBV5-4	-	TRBJ2-1	TRBD1	CASSPGGTGFHNEQFF	TGTGCCAGCAGCCCCGGCGGGACAGGGTTCCACAATGAGCAGTTCTTC
TRBV18	-	TRBJ1-2	TRBD1	CASSPQAGGRNGYTF	TGTGCCAGCTCACCACAGGCAGGGGGGAGGAATGGCTACACCTTC
TRBV28	-	TRBJ1-4	-	CASSLLHRVVAGEKLFF	TGTGCCAGCAGTTTATTACACAGGGTAGTGGCCGGTGAAAAACTGTTTTTT
TRBV7-2	-	TRBJ2-2	-	CASSPTGTGELFF	TGTGCCAGCAGCCCTACAGGGACCGGGGAGCTGTTTTTT
TRBV29-1	-	TRBJ1-3	TRBD1	CSVDSGGGNTIYF	TGCAGCGTTGACTCAGGGGGAGGAAACACCATATATTTT
TRBV9	few	TRBJ2-3	-	CASSGGISTDTQYF	TGTGCCAGCAGCGGAGGGATTAGCACAGATACGCAGTATTTT
TRBV7-8	-	TRBJ1-1	-	CASSLGVHLNTEAFF	TGTGCCAGCAGCTTAGGTGTACACCTGAACACTGAAGCTTTCTTT
TRBV4-3	once	TRBJ2-7	-	CASSRPTGQCQPGQTYEQYF	TGCGCCAGCAGCCGACCGACAGGACAGTGTCAACCGGGACAAACCTACGAGCAGTACTTC
TRBV14	-	TRBJ2-2	TRBD2	CASSPLVGLAGLTGELFF	TGTGCCAGCAGCCCCCTAGTTGGACTAGCGGGGCTCACCGGGGAGCTGTTTTTT
TRBV4-2	-	TRBJ2-1	TRBD2	CASSPLAGGYNEQFF	TGTGCCAGCAGCCCATTAGCGGGGGGATACAATGAGCAGTTCTTC
TRBV19	once	TRBJ2-4	TRBD2	CASSIVGGSANKIGKNIQYF	TGTGCCAGTAGTATAGTGGGAGGGTCAGCCAACAAGATCGGAAAAAACATTCAGTACTTC
TRBV7-2	few	TRBJ2-1	-	CASSSTGTAYNEQFF	TGTGCCAGCAGCTCCACCGGGACTGCCTACAATGAGCAGTTCTTC
TRBV6-6	-	TRBJ1-6	-	CASSYSVSSPLHF	TGTGCCAGCAGTTACTCCGTTAGTTCACCCCTCCACTTT
TRBV28	-	TRBJ1-4	-	CASSFYGHANEKLFF	TGTGCCAGCAGTTTTTATGGACATGCGAATGAAAAACTGTTTTTT
TRBV7-2	-	TRBJ2-1	TRBD2	CASSRTNSGRRNNEQFF	TGTGCCAGCAGCCGTACTAATAGCGGGAGGAGGAACAATGAGCAGTTCTTC
TRBV4-3	-	TRBJ1-3	-	CASSQSPFGTSGNTIYF	TGCGCCAGCAGCCAAAGTCCTTTTGGGACATCTGGAAACACCATATATTTT
TRBV2	-	TRBJ2-7	TRBD1	CASKTTGGSEQYF	TGTGCCAGCAAGACCACAGGGGGGAGCGAGCAGTACTTC
TRBV7-9	-	TRBJ1-2	TRBD1	CSSSSTGGRKAGYTF	TGTTCCAGCAGCTCGACAGGGGGCAGAAAAGCTGGCTACACCTTC
TRBV7-6	-	TRBJ2-2	TRBD1	CASSLGGTGANTGELFF	TGTGCCAGCAGCTTAGGGGGGACAGGGGCGAACACCGGGGAGCTGTTTTTT
TRBV6-1	-	TRBJ1-2	TRBD1	CASIQTGGSGYGYTF	TGTGCCAGCATCCAAACAGGGGGCTCTGGCTATGGCTACACCTTC
TRBV6-4	few	TRBJ2-2	-	CASSGGNTGELFF	TGTGCCAGCAGTGGCGGGAACACCGGGGAGCTGTTTTTT
TRBV6-5	-	TRBJ2-2	TRBD1	CASSYTVQGASGELFF	TGTGCCAGCAGTTACACGGTACAGGGGGCCAGCGGGGAGCTGTTTTTT